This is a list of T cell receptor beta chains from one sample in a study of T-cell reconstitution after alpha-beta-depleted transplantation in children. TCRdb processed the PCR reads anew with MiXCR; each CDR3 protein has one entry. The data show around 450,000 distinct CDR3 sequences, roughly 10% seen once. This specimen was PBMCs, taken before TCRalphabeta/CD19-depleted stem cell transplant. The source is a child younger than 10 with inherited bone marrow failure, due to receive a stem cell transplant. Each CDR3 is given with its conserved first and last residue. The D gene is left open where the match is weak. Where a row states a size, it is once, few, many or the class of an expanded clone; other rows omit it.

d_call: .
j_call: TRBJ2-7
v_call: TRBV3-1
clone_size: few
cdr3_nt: TGTGCCAGCAGCCAAGACCCCGGGACTTTTGCCTACGAGCAGTACTTC
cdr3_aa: CASSQDPGTFAYEQYF

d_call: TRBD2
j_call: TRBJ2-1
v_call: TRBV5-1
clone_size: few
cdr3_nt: TGCGCCAGCAGTCTCCTAGCGGGAGGGAGCTCCTACAATGAGCAGTTCTTC
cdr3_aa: CASSLLAGGSSYNEQFF

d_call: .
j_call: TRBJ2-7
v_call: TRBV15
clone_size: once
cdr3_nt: TGTGCCACCAGCCCCACAGGGATCTCCTACGAGCAGTACTTC
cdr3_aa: CATSPTGISYEQYF

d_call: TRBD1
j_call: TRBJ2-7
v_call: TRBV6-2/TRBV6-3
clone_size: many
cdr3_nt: TGTGCCAGCACACGCTGGGGGACAGGGGTCTCCGAGCAGTACTTC
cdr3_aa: CASTRWGTGVSEQYF

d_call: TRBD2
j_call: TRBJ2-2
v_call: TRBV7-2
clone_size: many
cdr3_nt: TGTGCCAGCAGCTTGGGACTAGCGAGTATTCACGGGGAGCTGTTTTTT
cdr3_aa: CASSLGLASIHGELFF

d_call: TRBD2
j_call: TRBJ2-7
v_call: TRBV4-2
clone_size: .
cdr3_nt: TGTGCCAGCAGCCCTGGCGGGAGGTACGAGCAGTACTTC
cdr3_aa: CASSPGGRYEQYF

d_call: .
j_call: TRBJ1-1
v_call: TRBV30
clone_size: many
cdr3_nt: TGTGCCTGGACCTACTTGGAGTACACTGAAGCTTTCTTT
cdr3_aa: CAWTYLEYTEAFF

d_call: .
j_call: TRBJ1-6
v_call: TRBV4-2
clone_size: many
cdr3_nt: TGTGCCAGCAGCTTCACAGGGAATAATTCACCCCTCCACTTT
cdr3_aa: CASSFTGNNSPLHF

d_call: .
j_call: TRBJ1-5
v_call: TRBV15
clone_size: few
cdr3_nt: TGTGCCACCAGCCTAAGCGGGGGGGGCGTTTATAGCAATCAGCCCCAGCATTTT
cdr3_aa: CATSLSGGGVYSNQPQHF

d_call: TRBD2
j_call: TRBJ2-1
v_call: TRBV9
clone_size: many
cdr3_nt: TGTGCCAGCAGCGTAGTGGGACTAGCGGGAAATGAGCAGTTCTTC
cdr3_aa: CASSVVGLAGNEQFF

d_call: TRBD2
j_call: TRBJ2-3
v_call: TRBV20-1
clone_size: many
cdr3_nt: TGCAGTGCTAGAAAAGCGGGAACTAGCACAGATACGCAGTATTTT
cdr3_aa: CSARKAGTSTDTQYF

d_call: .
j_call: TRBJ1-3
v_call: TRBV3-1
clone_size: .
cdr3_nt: TGTGCCAGCAGCCGAGGTATGGGGGGACTGATCCAGTCTGGAAACACCATATATTTT
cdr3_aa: CASSRGMGGLIQSGNTIYF

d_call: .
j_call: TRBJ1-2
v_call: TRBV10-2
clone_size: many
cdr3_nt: TGCGCCAGCAGTGAGTCGGGAAAAGGGTATGGCTACACCTTC
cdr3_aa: CASSESGKGYGYTF

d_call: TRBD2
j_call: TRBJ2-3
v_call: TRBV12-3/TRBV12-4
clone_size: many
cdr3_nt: TGTGCCAACGTTCCCGTAGCGGGAGATGATACGCAGTATTTT
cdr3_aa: CANVPVAGDDTQYF

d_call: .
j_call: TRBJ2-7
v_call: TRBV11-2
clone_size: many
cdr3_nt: TGTGCCAGCAGCTTTCCCCTCAGCTACTCCTACGAGCAGTACTTC
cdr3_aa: CASSFPLSYSYEQYF

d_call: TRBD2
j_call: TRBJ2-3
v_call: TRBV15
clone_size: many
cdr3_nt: TGTGCCACCAGCAGAGGCGGACTAGCGCCCACAGATACGCAGTATTTT
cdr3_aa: CATSRGGLAPTDTQYF

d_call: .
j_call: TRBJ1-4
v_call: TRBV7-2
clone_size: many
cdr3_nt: TGTGCCAGCAGCCGACCCAGGGGTGAAGAGGATGAAAAACTGTTTTTT
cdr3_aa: CASSRPRGEEDEKLFF

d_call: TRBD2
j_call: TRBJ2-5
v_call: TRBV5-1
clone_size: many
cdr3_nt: TGCGCCAGCAGATATTGGCACGGCGGGAGCAGTGAGACCCAGTACTTC
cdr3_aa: CASRYWHGGSSETQYF

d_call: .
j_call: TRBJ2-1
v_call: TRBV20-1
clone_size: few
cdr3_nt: TGCTGTGCTAGAAAATCCTCCGGGGGCGCTTTCTATGAGCAGTTCTTC
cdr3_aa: CCARKSSGGAFYEQFF

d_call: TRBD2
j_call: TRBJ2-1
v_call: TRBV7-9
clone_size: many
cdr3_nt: TGTGCCAGCAGCTTCATAGCGGGAGGGCTGAATGAGCAGTTCTTC
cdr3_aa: CASSFIAGGLNEQFF

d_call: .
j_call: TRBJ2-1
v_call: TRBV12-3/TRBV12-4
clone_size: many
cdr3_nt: TGTGCCAGCAGTTTAGTCTGGGCCTCGAATTACAATGAGCAGTTCTTC
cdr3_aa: CASSLVWASNYNEQFF

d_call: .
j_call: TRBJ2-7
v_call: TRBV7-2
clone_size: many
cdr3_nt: TGTGCCAGCAGCCTGAGACTCCTCGGGGACGAGCAGTACTTC
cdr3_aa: CASSLRLLGDEQYF

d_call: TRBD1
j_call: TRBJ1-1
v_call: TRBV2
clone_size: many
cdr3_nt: TGTGCCAGCACGCCGATGCAGGGGGGAGCTTTCTTT
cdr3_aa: CASTPMQGGAFF

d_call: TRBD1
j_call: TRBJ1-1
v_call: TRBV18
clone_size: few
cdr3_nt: TGTGCCAGCTCACCTTACATACAGGGGGGGAACACTGAAGCTTTCTTT
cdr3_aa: CASSPYIQGGNTEAFF

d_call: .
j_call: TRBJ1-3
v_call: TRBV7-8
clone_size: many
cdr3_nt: TGTGCCAGCAGCGCCCGGGGCTTCCCTGGAAACACCATATATTTT
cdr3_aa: CASSARGFPGNTIYF

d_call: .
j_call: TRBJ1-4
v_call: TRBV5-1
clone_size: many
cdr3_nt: TGCGCCAGCAGCTTGGAGGGGATGAATGAAAAACTGTTTTTT
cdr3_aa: CASSLEGMNEKLFF

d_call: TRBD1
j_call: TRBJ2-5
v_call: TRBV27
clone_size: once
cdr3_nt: TGTGCCAGCAGGATGGGACAGGGGGGTTGGACCCAGTACTTC
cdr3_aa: CASRMGQGGWTQYF

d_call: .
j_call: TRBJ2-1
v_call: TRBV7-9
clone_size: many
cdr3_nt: TGTGCCAGCAGCTTCGCTTTGACCTCCTACAATGAGCAGTTCTTC
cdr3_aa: CASSFALTSYNEQFF

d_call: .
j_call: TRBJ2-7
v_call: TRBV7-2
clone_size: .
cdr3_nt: TGTGCCAGCAGTCCTAGGGGGGGCTTAGAGCAGTACTTC
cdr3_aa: CASSPRGGLEQYF

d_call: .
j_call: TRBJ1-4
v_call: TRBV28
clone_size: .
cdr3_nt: TGTGCCAGCAGGGACCCGTCAGGGTATCGGGTCTCCTTTGCAACTAATGAAAAACTGTTTTTT
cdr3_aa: CASRDPSGYRVSFATNEKLFF

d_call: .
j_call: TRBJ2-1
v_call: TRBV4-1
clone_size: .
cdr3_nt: TGCGCCAGCAGCCAAGATGAGGGAGCCGTTCTGGGCAATGAGCAGTTCTTC
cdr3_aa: CASSQDEGAVLGNEQFF

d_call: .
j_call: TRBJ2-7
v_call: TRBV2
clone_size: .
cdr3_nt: TGTGCCACTACACCGGGACCAAGCTCCTACGAGCAGTACTTC
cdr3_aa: CATTPGPSSYEQYF

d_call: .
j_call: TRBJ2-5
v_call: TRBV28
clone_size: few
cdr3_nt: TGTGCCAGCAGTTTACCCTCTAGTGACCCCCAACCCCAAGAGACCCAGTACTTC
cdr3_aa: CASSLPSSDPQPQETQYF

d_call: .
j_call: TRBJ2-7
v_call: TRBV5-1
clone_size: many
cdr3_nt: TGCGCCAGCAGCGCTACCCCCGGGACCCTCAAGGAGCAGTACTTC
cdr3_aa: CASSATPGTLKEQYF

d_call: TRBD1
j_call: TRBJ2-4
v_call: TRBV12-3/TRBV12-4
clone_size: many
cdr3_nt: TGTGCCAGCAGGGGGACAGAGTCGCACATTCAGTACTTC
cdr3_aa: CASRGTESHIQYF

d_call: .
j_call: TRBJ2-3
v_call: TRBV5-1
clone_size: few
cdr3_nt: TGCGCCAGCAGCGGCGGGACTTTTCGGTGGGATACGCAGTATTTT
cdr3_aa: CASSGGTFRWDTQYF

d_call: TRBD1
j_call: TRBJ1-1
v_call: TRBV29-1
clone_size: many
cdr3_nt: TGCAGCCTCCGGACAGGCCTGAACACTGAAGCTTTCTTT
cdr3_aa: CSLRTGLNTEAFF

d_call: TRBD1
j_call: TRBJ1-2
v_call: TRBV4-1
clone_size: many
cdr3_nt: TGCGCCAGCAGCCAGGAACAGGGGGGCTATGGCTACACCTTC
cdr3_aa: CASSQEQGGYGYTF

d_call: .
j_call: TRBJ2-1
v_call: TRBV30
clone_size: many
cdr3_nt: TGTGCCTGGACCAGGGCAACCTACAATGAGCAGTTCTTC
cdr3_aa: CAWTRATYNEQFF

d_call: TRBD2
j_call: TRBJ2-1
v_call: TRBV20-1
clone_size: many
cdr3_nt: TGCAGTGCTACGGGAGGCTCCTACAATGAGCAGTTCTTC
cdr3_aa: CSATGGSYNEQFF

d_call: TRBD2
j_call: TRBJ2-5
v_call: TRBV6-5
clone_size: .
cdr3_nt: TGTGCCAGCAGTTACGGGACTAGCGGTCAAGAGACCCAGTACTTC
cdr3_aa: CASSYGTSGQETQYF

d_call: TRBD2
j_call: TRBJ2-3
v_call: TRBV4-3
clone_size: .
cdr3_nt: TGCGCCAGCAGCCAAGATTCCAGACTAGCGGGAGGAGAAGATACGCAGTATTTT
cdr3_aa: CASSQDSRLAGGEDTQYF